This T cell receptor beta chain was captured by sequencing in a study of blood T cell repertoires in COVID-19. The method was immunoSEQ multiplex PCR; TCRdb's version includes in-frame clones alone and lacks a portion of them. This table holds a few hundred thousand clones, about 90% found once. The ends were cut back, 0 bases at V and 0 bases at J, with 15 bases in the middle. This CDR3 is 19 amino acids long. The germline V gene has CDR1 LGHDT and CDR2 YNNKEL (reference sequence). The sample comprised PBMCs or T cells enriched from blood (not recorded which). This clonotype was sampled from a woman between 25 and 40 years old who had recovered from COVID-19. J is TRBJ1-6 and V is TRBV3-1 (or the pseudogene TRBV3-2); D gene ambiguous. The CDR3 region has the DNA TGTGCCAGCAGCCAAGATTCCCCCAGGTATCGCTCCTATAATTCACCCCTCCACTTT. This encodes CASSQDSPRYRSYNSPLHF.